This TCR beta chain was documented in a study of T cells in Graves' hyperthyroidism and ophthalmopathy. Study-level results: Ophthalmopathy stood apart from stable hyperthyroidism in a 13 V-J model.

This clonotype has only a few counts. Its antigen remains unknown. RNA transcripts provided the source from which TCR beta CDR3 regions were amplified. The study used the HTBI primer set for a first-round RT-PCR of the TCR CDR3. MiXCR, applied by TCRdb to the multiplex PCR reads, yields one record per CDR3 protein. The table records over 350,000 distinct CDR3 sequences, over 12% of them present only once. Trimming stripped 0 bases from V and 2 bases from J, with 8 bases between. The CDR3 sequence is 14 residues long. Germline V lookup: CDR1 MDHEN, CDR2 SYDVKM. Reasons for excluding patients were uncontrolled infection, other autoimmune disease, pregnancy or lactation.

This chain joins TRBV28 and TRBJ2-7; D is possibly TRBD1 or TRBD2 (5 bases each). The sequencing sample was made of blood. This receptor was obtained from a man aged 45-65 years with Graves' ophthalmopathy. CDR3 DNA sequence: TGTGCCAGCAGTTTATGGCAGGGAGCCTACGAGCAGTACTTC. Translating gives CASSLWQGAYEQYF.